Listed below are T cell receptor beta chains from one sample, sequenced in a study of T cell responses to AZD1222 COVID-19 vaccine. The method was immunoSEQ multiplex PCR; TCRdb's version includes in-frame clones alone and lacks a portion of them. The sample includes about 140,000 clones, around 91% of them seen just once. This sample comprised peripheral blood, obtained on day 0 of AZD1222 vaccination. The receptors were gathered from an adult in good health. The CDR3 runs from the conserved cysteine through the conserved F or W. The order of the fields is D gene, V gene, J gene, clone size, CDR3 protein, CDR3 DNA. D genes are given only for firm matches. Rows may omit the clone size; those that give it use once, few, many or a size class.

D gene: .; V gene: TRBV28; J gene: TRBJ1-5; clone size: few; CDR3 protein: CASSLTLGNQPQHF; CDR3 DNA: TGTGCCAGCAGTTTGACCCTGGGCAATCAGCCCCAGCATTTT
D gene: TRBD2; V gene: TRBV9; J gene: TRBJ2-1; clone size: once; CDR3 protein: CASSFSGNSYNEQFF; CDR3 DNA: TGTGCCAGCAGCTTCAGCGGGAATTCCTACAATGAGCAGTTCTTC
D gene: .; V gene: TRBV30; J gene: TRBJ1-5; clone size: .; CDR3 protein: CAWSVTGSIQPQHF; CDR3 DNA: TGTGCCTGGAGTGTAACCGGGAGCATTCAGCCCCAGCATTTT
D gene: TRBD1; V gene: TRBV10-3; J gene: TRBJ2-2; clone size: .; CDR3 protein: CAISGGQEPHSGELFF; CDR3 DNA: TGTGCCATCAGCGGGGGACAGGAGCCTCACTCCGGGGAGCTGTTTTTT
D gene: .; V gene: TRBV7-8; J gene: TRBJ1-2; clone size: .; CDR3 protein: CASSLGWTAINYGYTF; CDR3 DNA: TGTGCCAGCAGCTTAGGCTGGACAGCGATAAACTATGGCTACACCTTC
D gene: .; V gene: TRBV29-1; J gene: TRBJ1-5; clone size: .; CDR3 protein: CSVVNPGDNQPQHF; CDR3 DNA: TGCAGCGTTGTTAATCCAGGAGACAATCAGCCCCAGCATTTT
D gene: TRBD1; V gene: TRBV28; J gene: TRBJ2-7; clone size: .; CDR3 protein: CASRIPTGGEQYF; CDR3 DNA: TGTGCCAGCAGGATACCGACAGGGGGTGAGCAGTACTTC
D gene: .; V gene: TRBV19; J gene: TRBJ1-5; clone size: .; CDR3 protein: CASSDPRGNQPQHF; CDR3 DNA: TGTGCCAGTAGCGACCCCCGGGGTAATCAGCCCCAGCATTTT
D gene: TRBD2; V gene: TRBV15; J gene: TRBJ2-3; clone size: few; CDR3 protein: CATSGRGGPADTQYF; CDR3 DNA: TGTGCCACCAGCGGACGGGGGGGCCCGGCAGATACGCAGTATTTT
D gene: .; V gene: TRBV28; J gene: TRBJ1-2; clone size: once; CDR3 protein: CASSLSRSNYGYTF; CDR3 DNA: TGTGCCAGCAGTTTATCCAGGTCCAACTATGGCTACACCTTC
D gene: TRBD2; V gene: TRBV15; J gene: TRBJ2-6; clone size: .; CDR3 protein: CATIQRGSGANVLTF; CDR3 DNA: TGTGCCACCATCCAGCGGGGCTCTGGGGCCAACGTCCTGACTTTC
D gene: TRBD1; V gene: TRBV19; J gene: TRBJ1-1; clone size: .; CDR3 protein: CASREGQLNTEAFF; CDR3 DNA: TGTGCCAGTAGGGAGGGACAGCTGAACACTGAAGCTTTCTTT
D gene: TRBD1; V gene: TRBV5-1; J gene: TRBJ2-7; clone size: .; CDR3 protein: CASSWPGQGGEQYF; CDR3 DNA: TGCGCCAGCAGCTGGCCGGGACAGGGGGGCGAGCAGTACTTC
D gene: .; V gene: TRBV27; J gene: TRBJ2-7; clone size: .; CDR3 protein: CASSLSLPYEQYF; CDR3 DNA: TGTGCCAGCAGTTTGTCTCTTCCTTACGAGCAGTACTTC
D gene: .; V gene: TRBV27; J gene: TRBJ2-7; clone size: .; CDR3 protein: CASSPRAGLQYF; CDR3 DNA: TGTGCCAGCAGTCCTCGAGCGGGCTTGCAGTACTTC
D gene: .; V gene: TRBV7-2; J gene: TRBJ1-1; clone size: once; CDR3 protein: CASSPAGGKAFF; CDR3 DNA: TGTGCCAGCAGCCCCGCGGGGGGCAAAGCTTTCTTT
D gene: .; V gene: TRBV5-1; J gene: TRBJ2-7; clone size: .; CDR3 protein: CASSLGMAYEQYF; CDR3 DNA: TGCGCCAGCAGCTTGGGTATGGCCTACGAGCAGTACTTC
D gene: TRBD2; V gene: TRBV6-4; J gene: TRBJ2-3; clone size: few; CDR3 protein: CASSPTSGSSDTQYF; CDR3 DNA: TGTGCCAGCAGTCCGACTAGCGGGAGTTCAGATACGCAGTATTTT
D gene: .; V gene: TRBV7-8; J gene: TRBJ1-5; clone size: .; CDR3 protein: CASSPPVYSNQPQHF; CDR3 DNA: TGTGCCAGCAGTCCTCCCGTCTATAGCAATCAGCCCCAGCATTTT
D gene: .; V gene: TRBV18; J gene: TRBJ1-6; clone size: few; CDR3 protein: CASSPQGTDNSPLHF; CDR3 DNA: TGTGCCAGCTCACCACAGGGAACGGATAATTCACCCCTCCACTTT
D gene: TRBD1; V gene: TRBV4-1; J gene: TRBJ1-2; clone size: .; CDR3 protein: CASSQGDRGGRSYGYTF; CDR3 DNA: TGCGCCAGCAGCCAAGGAGACAGGGGCGGTAGGTCCTATGGCTACACCTTC
D gene: TRBD2; V gene: TRBV9; J gene: TRBJ2-7; clone size: once; CDR3 protein: CASSVASGSGEQYF; CDR3 DNA: TGTGCCAGCAGCGTAGCTAGCGGGAGCGGCGAGCAGTACTTC
D gene: .; V gene: TRBV20-1; J gene: TRBJ1-2; clone size: .; CDR3 protein: CSASWGGGKDGYTF; CDR3 DNA: TGCAGTGCAAGTTGGGGAGGAGGAAAGGATGGCTACACCTTC
D gene: .; V gene: TRBV27; J gene: TRBJ1-6; clone size: .; CDR3 protein: CASRGWSSYNSPLHF; CDR3 DNA: TGTGCCAGCAGGGGGTGGAGCTCCTATAATTCACCCCTCCACTTT
D gene: .; V gene: TRBV30; J gene: TRBJ1-2; clone size: .; CDR3 protein: CAWIGPIVYTF; CDR3 DNA: TGTGCCTGGATTGGTCCCATTGTCTACACCTTC
D gene: .; V gene: TRBV10-3; J gene: TRBJ1-5; clone size: .; CDR3 protein: CAISDLENQPQHF; CDR3 DNA: TGTGCCATCAGTGACCTAGAAAATCAGCCCCAGCATTTT
D gene: .; V gene: TRBV7-3; J gene: TRBJ2-5; clone size: .; CDR3 protein: CASSLGGGAQETQYF; CDR3 DNA: TGTGCCAGCAGCTTAGGAGGGGGAGCCCAAGAGACCCAGTACTTC
D gene: .; V gene: TRBV19; J gene: TRBJ2-6; clone size: .; CDR3 protein: CASSAQLSRSGANVLTF; CDR3 DNA: TGTGCCAGTAGTGCACAGTTATCCCGCTCTGGGGCCAACGTCCTGACTTTC
D gene: TRBD2; V gene: TRBV5-4; J gene: TRBJ2-1; clone size: .; CDR3 protein: CASSLVLAGGEQFF; CDR3 DNA: TGTGCCAGCAGCTTAGTACTAGCGGGGGGTGAGCAGTTCTTC
D gene: .; V gene: TRBV4-2; J gene: TRBJ2-5; clone size: .; CDR3 protein: CASSQGRGETQYF; CDR3 DNA: TGTGCCAGCAGCCAAGGAAGGGGAGAGACCCAGTACTTC
D gene: .; V gene: TRBV25-1; J gene: TRBJ1-2; clone size: .; CDR3 protein: CASSDLTDYGYTF; CDR3 DNA: TGTGCCAGCAGTGACCTGACGGACTATGGCTACACCTTC
D gene: .; V gene: TRBV4-1; J gene: TRBJ1-2; clone size: .; CDR3 protein: CASSQETLEYGYTF; CDR3 DNA: TGCGCCAGCAGCCAAGAGACACTGGAATATGGCTACACCTTC
D gene: TRBD1; V gene: TRBV6-6; J gene: TRBJ2-3; clone size: .; CDR3 protein: CASSPGTGGVTSTDTQYF; CDR3 DNA: TGTGCCAGCAGTCCCGGGACAGGGGGCGTTACTAGCACAGATACGCAGTATTTT
D gene: TRBD1; V gene: TRBV28; J gene: TRBJ2-1; clone size: .; CDR3 protein: CASSITGTGRHEQFF; CDR3 DNA: TGTGCCAGCAGTATTACCGGGACAGGACGACATGAGCAGTTCTTC
D gene: .; V gene: TRBV3-1/TRBV3-2; J gene: TRBJ1-6; clone size: .; CDR3 protein: CASSHSDRPYNSPLHF; CDR3 DNA: TGTGCCAGCAGCCACTCCGACAGGCCCTATAATTCACCCCTCCACTTT
D gene: TRBD1; V gene: TRBV28; J gene: TRBJ1-2; clone size: .; CDR3 protein: CAIGGANYGYTF; CDR3 DNA: TGTGCTATAGGGGGCGCTAACTATGGCTACACCTTC
D gene: TRBD1; V gene: TRBV27; J gene: TRBJ1-6; clone size: .; CDR3 protein: CASSLFGQGDSPLHF; CDR3 DNA: TGTGCCAGCAGTTTATTCGGACAGGGTGACTCACCCCTCCACTTT
D gene: TRBD1; V gene: TRBV11-2; J gene: TRBJ1-3; clone size: .; CDR3 protein: CASSHGRDSSGNTIYF; CDR3 DNA: TGTGCCAGCAGCCATGGCCGGGACAGCTCTGGAAACACCATATATTTT
D gene: .; V gene: TRBV30; J gene: TRBJ2-3; clone size: .; CDR3 protein: CAWSLLAGPRDTQYF; CDR3 DNA: TGTGCCTGGAGTCTTCTGGCGGGGCCCCGTGATACGCAGTATTTT
D gene: TRBD1; V gene: TRBV3-1/TRBV3-2; J gene: TRBJ2-5; clone size: once; CDR3 protein: CASSQLQGALETQYF; CDR3 DNA: TGTGCCAGCAGCCAGTTACAGGGGGCACTGGAGACCCAGTACTTC
D gene: TRBD1; V gene: TRBV30; J gene: TRBJ2-3; clone size: .; CDR3 protein: CAWKKGQSSTDTQYF; CDR3 DNA: TGTGCCTGGAAAAAGGGACAGTCTAGCACAGATACGCAGTATTTT
D gene: TRBD1; V gene: TRBV15; J gene: TRBJ2-5; clone size: .; CDR3 protein: CATSASGGFLQETQYF; CDR3 DNA: TGTGCCACCAGCGCCTCAGGGGGATTCTTGCAAGAGACCCAGTACTTC
D gene: .; V gene: TRBV30; J gene: TRBJ1-5; clone size: .; CDR3 protein: CAWSGPGNQPQHF; CDR3 DNA: TGTGCCTGGAGTGGTCCGGGCAATCAGCCCCAGCATTTT
D gene: .; V gene: TRBV4-2; J gene: TRBJ2-7; clone size: .; CDR3 protein: CASSLRLAPGEQYF; CDR3 DNA: TGTGCCAGCAGCCTACGGCTGGCCCCCGGGGAGCAGTACTTC
D gene: .; V gene: TRBV6-5; J gene: TRBJ1-2; clone size: .; CDR3 protein: CASARLRGEGYTF; CDR3 DNA: TGTGCCAGCGCCCGATTGAGGGGGGAGGGCTACACCTTC
D gene: TRBD1; V gene: TRBV3-1/TRBV3-2; J gene: TRBJ1-2; clone size: .; CDR3 protein: CASSLRHRGGNYGYTF; CDR3 DNA: TGTGCCAGCAGCCTACGCCACAGGGGAGGAAACTATGGCTACACCTTC
D gene: .; V gene: TRBV28; J gene: TRBJ1-1; clone size: .; CDR3 protein: CASSLTGPLNTEAFF; CDR3 DNA: TGTGCCAGCAGTTTAACGGGACCGCTGAACACTGAAGCTTTCTTT
D gene: .; V gene: TRBV3-1/TRBV3-2; J gene: TRBJ2-1; clone size: .; CDR3 protein: CASRPNPPRGNEQFF; CDR3 DNA: TGTGCCAGCAGACCCAACCCCCCCCGGGGGAATGAGCAGTTCTTC
D gene: .; V gene: TRBV5-1; J gene: TRBJ2-5; clone size: .; CDR3 protein: CASSQTGQMYQETQYF; CDR3 DNA: TGCGCCAGCAGCCAAACCGGACAGATGTACCAAGAGACCCAGTACTTC
D gene: TRBD2; V gene: TRBV7-2; J gene: TRBJ2-7; clone size: .; CDR3 protein: CASSLASSLAGGEQYF; CDR3 DNA: TGTGCCAGCAGCTTAGCGTCGTCCCTAGCGGGGGGGGAGCAGTACTTC
D gene: .; V gene: TRBV28; J gene: TRBJ1-1; clone size: .; CDR3 protein: CASSLTPNTEAFF; CDR3 DNA: TGTGCCAGCAGTTTAACCCCTAACACTGAAGCTTTCTTT
D gene: .; V gene: TRBV5-1; J gene: TRBJ2-1; clone size: .; CDR3 protein: CASSLFGSGVQFF; CDR3 DNA: TGCGCCAGCAGCTTGTTTGGGTCAGGGGTGCAGTTCTTC
D gene: TRBD1; V gene: TRBV28; J gene: TRBJ1-5; clone size: .; CDR3 protein: CASSPRGVGQPQHF; CDR3 DNA: TGTGCCAGCAGTCCCAGGGGGGTGGGGCAGCCCCAGCATTTT
D gene: .; V gene: TRBV27; J gene: TRBJ1-2; clone size: .; CDR3 protein: CATSLGWGWGGYTF; CDR3 DNA: TGTGCCACCAGTTTGGGTTGGGGGTGGGGTGGCTACACCTTC
D gene: TRBD2; V gene: TRBV5-4; J gene: TRBJ2-1; clone size: .; CDR3 protein: CASSGGLAGSNEQFF; CDR3 DNA: TGTGCCAGCAGCGGCGGACTAGCGGGGAGCAATGAGCAGTTCTTC
D gene: TRBD1; V gene: TRBV28; J gene: TRBJ2-7; clone size: .; CDR3 protein: CASYTGGASYEQYF; CDR3 DNA: TGTGCCAGTTATACAGGGGGCGCGTCCTACGAGCAGTACTTC
D gene: .; V gene: TRBV28; J gene: TRBJ2-7; clone size: .; CDR3 protein: CASSYPGAYEQYF; CDR3 DNA: TGTGCCAGCAGTTACCCCGGGGCGTACGAGCAGTACTTC
D gene: TRBD1; V gene: TRBV28; J gene: TRBJ2-7; clone size: .; CDR3 protein: CASSLEGTGAYEQYF; CDR3 DNA: TGTGCCAGCAGCCTAGAGGGGACAGGGGCGTACGAGCAGTACTTC
D gene: .; V gene: TRBV28; J gene: TRBJ1-1; clone size: .; CDR3 protein: CASSLEVGDKPSEAFF; CDR3 DNA: TGTGCCAGCAGTTTAGAGGTAGGGGATAAACCTTCTGAAGCTTTCTTT